Given below is one TCR beta chain in context. These data belong to a study of blood T cell repertoires in COVID-19. Sequencing used immunoSEQ multiplex PCR; TCRdb keeps in-frame clones, though not all of them. The data show about 260,000 clones, 85% to 90% seen once. Germline V gives CDR1 SGHNT, CDR2 YYREEE (reference sequence). The V end was cut by 6 bases, the J end by 4 bases, with 8 bases between. This CDR3 spans 12 amino acids. This sequence was found in a woman aged 40 to 50 with acute or convalescent COVID-19. V gene TRBV5-4 combines with J gene TRBJ1-3; D is ambiguous. The sample consisted of peripheral blood. CDR3 residues: CASTGGGNTIYF. The CDR3 bases are TGTGCCAGCACCGGAGGCGGAAACACCATATATTTT. The complete variable domain, with remaining parts taken from reference TRBV5-4 and TRBJ1-3, reads ETGVTQSPTHLIKTRGQQVTLRCSSQSGHNTVSWYQQALGQGPQFIFQYYREEENGRGNFPPRFSGLQFPNYSSELNVNALELDDSALYLCASTGGGNTIYFGEGSWLTVV.